The clone carrying this T cell receptor beta chain was seen ten or more times. Germline CDR1 MDHEN, CDR2 SYDVKM. The CDR3 extends over 12 amino acids. V lost 5 bases to trimming and J lost 4 bases, with 5 bases between them. The sample comes from a study of early T cells in non-severe SARS-CoV-2 infection. MiXCR was run by TCRdb on the 5' RACE reads, yielding one entry per CDR3 protein. The sample yields about 110,000 distinct CDR3 sequences, around 12% seen once. This TCR was sampled from an adult who was a healthcare worker with PCR-confirmed SARS-CoV-2 infection or an uninfected control (not recorded which). The input for sequencing was whole blood, taken at baseline. The gene calls are TRBV28 and TRBJ2-2; no reliable D call. The CDR3 region is CASSNPTGELFF. CDR3 sequence (DNA): TGTGCCAGCAGTAACCCCACCGGGGAGCTGTTTTTT.